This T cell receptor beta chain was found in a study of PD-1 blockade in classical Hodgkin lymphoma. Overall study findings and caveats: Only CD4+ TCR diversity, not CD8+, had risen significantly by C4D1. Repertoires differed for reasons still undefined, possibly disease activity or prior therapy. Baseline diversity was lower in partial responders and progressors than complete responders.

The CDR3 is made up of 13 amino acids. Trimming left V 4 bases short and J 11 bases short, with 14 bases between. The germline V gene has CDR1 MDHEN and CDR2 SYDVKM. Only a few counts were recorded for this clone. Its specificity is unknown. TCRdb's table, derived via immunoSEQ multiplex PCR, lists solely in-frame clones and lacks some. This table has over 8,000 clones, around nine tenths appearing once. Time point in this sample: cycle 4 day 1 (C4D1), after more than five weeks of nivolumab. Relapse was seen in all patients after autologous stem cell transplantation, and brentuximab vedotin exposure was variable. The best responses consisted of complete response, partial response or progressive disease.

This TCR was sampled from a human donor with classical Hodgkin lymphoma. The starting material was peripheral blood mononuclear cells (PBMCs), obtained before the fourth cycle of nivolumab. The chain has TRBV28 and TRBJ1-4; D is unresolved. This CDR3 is CASSYAAGGKLFF. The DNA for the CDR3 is TGTGCCAGCAGTTATGCTGCGGGAGGGAAACTGTTTTTT.